One and the same sample provided the 27 T cell receptor beta chains below, sequenced in a study of radiation and T cells in renal cell carcinoma. Time point noted: blood 4 weeks post-SBRT, at nephrectomy. Described treatment: 15 Gy SBRT to primary tumor, nephrectomy 4 weeks later. Repertoires were generated with immunoSEQ multiplex PCR, while TCRdb's copy carries only in-frame clones and drops some. The repertoire consists of roughly 45,000 clones, with around four fifths occurring once and the leading ten covering 25% to 30%. Sequenced material: blood, taken from a patient whose treatment included radiotherapy and nephrectomy. These receptors all come from a woman aged 65 to 85 with renal cell carcinoma.

This chain uses TRBV5-1 with TRBJ1-2; perhaps TRBD1 as D (5 bases). Trimming took off 0 bases at V and 8 bases at J, with 11 bases between the two ends. Germline lookup yields CDR1 SGHRS and CDR2 YFSETQ. The length of the CDR3 is 13 residues. The DNA for the CDR3 is TGCGCCAGCAGCTTGGCCGGACAATCCGGCTACACCTTC. Amino acid sequence: CASSLAGQSGYTF. Supplemented by reference TRBV5-1 and TRBJ1-2, the full variable domain reads KAGVTQTPRYLIKTRGQQVTLSCSPISGHRSVSWYQQTPGQGLQFLFEYFSETQRNKGNFPGRFSGRQFSNSRSEMNVSTLELGDSALYLCASSLAGQSGYTFGSGTRLTVV.

With respect to this clone: The sample contains more than one DNA sequence encoding this CDR3. The chain joins TRBV7-9 to TRBJ1-1; no firm D call. This CDR3 is 16 amino acids long. Germline V gene data show CDR1 as SEHNR and CDR2 as FQNEAQ (reference sequence). V lost 3 bases and J 3 bases, leaving 17 bases between the germline ends. CDR3: CASSFLRASGDTEAFF. The CDR3 bases are TGTGCCAGCAGCTTCCTCCGGGCCTCAGGAGACACTGAAGCTTTCTTT. Looking up the rest from reference TRBV7-9 and TRBJ1-1 gives the full variable domain: DTGVSQNPRHKITKRGQNVTFRCDPISEHNRLYWYRQTLGQGPEFLTYFQNEAQLEKSRLLSDRFSAERPKGSFSTLEIQRTEQGDSAMYLCASSFLRASGDTEAFFGQGTRLTVV.

V and J are TRBV7-2 and TRBJ1-3; the D is unclear. Germline V gene lookup returns CDR1 SGHTA and CDR2 FQGNSA. V was cut by 4 bases and J by 0 bases, with 4 bases left in between. The length of the CDR3 is 13 residues. CDR3 sequence: CASSSDSGNTIYF. In DNA, the CDR3 is TGTGCCAGCAGCTCCGACTCTGGAAACACCATATATTTT.

The chain is built from TRBV29-1 and TRBJ2-5; D might be TRBD2 (6 bases). The CDR3 spans 12 residues. In germline, CDR1 is SQVTM, CDR2 ANQGSEA. The V end lost 2 bases, the J end lost 4 bases, and 8 bases lay between the germline ends. The CDR3 loop is CSVEREVETQYF. CDR3 sequence (DNA): TGCAGCGTTGAAAGGGAGGTAGAGACCCAGTACTTC.

The rearrangement uses TRBV6-5 and TRBJ1-4; D gene uncertain. The V and J ends lost 5 bases and 7 bases respectively, with 8 bases between them. CDR3 length equals 12 residues. Germline V gene sequence: CDR1 MNHEY, CDR2 SVGAGI. The CDR3 nucleotides are TGTGCCAGCAGTCGGATCGGTGAAAAACTGTTTTTT. It translates to CASSRIGEKLFF.

This chain joins TRBV7-9 and TRBJ2-7; 12 nucleotides agree with TRBD2. V shed 8 bases and J 1 base; nucleotides not matched to a gene: 15. This CDR3 is 18 amino acids long. Germline-derived CDR1 and CDR2 are SEHNR and FQNEAQ (reference sequence). CDR3 sequence: CASGGRGLAGRLSYEQYF. The CDR3 DNA sequence: TGTGCCAGCGGGGGGAGGGGACTAGCGGGTCGCCTTTCCTACGAGCAGTACTTC.

V usage is TRBV21-1 and J usage is TRBJ1-4. TRBV21-1 constitutes a pseudogene. This CDR3 is built from 17 residues. CDR3 DNA sequence: TGTGCCAGCAGCAAAGGTGGGGGGGGCGGACATAATGAAAAACTGTTTTTT. It translates to CASSKGGGGGHNEKLFF.

The chain carries TRBV5-6 and TRBJ1-6; no clear D gene. Germline V CDR1 and CDR2: SGHDT, YYEEEE. The CDR3 runs to 15 residues. V gave up 0 bases and J gave up 7 bases, with 11 bases separating them. As DNA, the CDR3 is TGTGCCAGCAGCTTGGATTACAGATCGAATTCACCCCTCCACTTT. Translating gives CASSLDYRSNSPLHF. The full variable domain, in which reference TRBV5-6 and TRBJ1-6 provide the parts outside the CDR3, is DAGVTQSPTHLIKTRGQQVTLRCSPKSGHDTVSWYQQALGQGPQFIFQYYEEEERQRGNFPDRFSGHQFPNYSSELNVNALLLGDSALYLCASSLDYRSNSPLHFGNGTRLTVT.

The gene calls are TRBV2 and TRBJ2-1, with TRBD2 matching over 12 bases. In germline, CDR1 is SNHLY, CDR2 FYNNEI. The CDR3 loop spans 14 amino acids. With 4 bases clipped from V and 9 bases from J, the junction kept 4 bases outside the gene matches. The CDR3: CASSASGRASEQFF. CDR3 nucleotides: TGTGCCAGCAGTGCTAGCGGGAGGGCTAGTGAGCAGTTCTTC.

This clone occurred a few times. The V gene is TRBV9, the J gene TRBJ1-1; D call uncertain. Germline V gene lookup returns CDR1 SGDLS and CDR2 YYNGEE. CDR3 length: 12 residues. Trimming took off 3 bases at V and 3 bases at J, with 6 bases between the two ends. CDR3 sequence (DNA): TGTGCCAGCAGCGAACAGTACACTGAAGCTTTCTTT. This sequence encodes CASSEQYTEAFF.

Concerning this clone itself: In the same sample, other DNA sequences code for this CDR3. The chain uses TRBV9 and TRBJ2-1; D remains ambiguous. Germline lookup yields CDR1 SGDLS and CDR2 YYNGEE. The CDR3 runs to 13 residues. Trimming took off 0 bases at V and 4 bases at J, with 5 bases between the two ends. CDR3 sequence: CASSVGVYNEQFF. CDR3 DNA: TGTGCCAGCAGCGTAGGTGTTTACAATGAGCAGTTCTTC.

The rearrangement joins TRBV2 to TRBJ2-1, with D uncertain. Per the germline V gene, CDR1 is SNHLY and CDR2 is FYNNEI. Trimming shortened V by 4 bases and J by 8 bases, and 15 bases separated the two germline ends. CDR3 length: 14 amino acids. The CDR3 loop is CASSGPGGTDEQFF. As DNA, the CDR3 is TGTGCCAGCAGTGGCCCGGGTGGTACGGATGAGCAGTTCTTC.

The sample holds a few counts of this clone. The J gene is TRBJ2-7, the V gene TRBV7-3; D is unclear. The CDR3 consists of 12 residues. Germline V lookup: CDR1 SGHTA, CDR2 FQGTGA. V lost 5 bases and J 6 bases, leaving 11 bases between the germline ends. In nucleotides, the CDR3 is TGTGCCAGCAGCAAAAACAGTGGCGAGCAGTACTTC. Translating gives CASSKNSGEQYF.

The V and J genes are TRBV5-4 and TRBJ1-3, with 11 positions matching TRBD1. J lost 1 base, V lost 4 bases, and 10 bases had no gene match. Per germline, CDR1 SGHNT and CDR2 YYREEE (reference sequence). The CDR3 has 18 amino acids. This CDR3 is CASSPDRGRGPSGNTIYF. The CDR3 DNA reads TGTGCCAGCAGCCCGGACAGGGGGCGAGGCCCATCTGGAAACACCATATATTTT.

The chain carries TRBV9 and TRBJ1-2; weak D call: TRBD1 (6 bases). The CDR3 is made up of 15 amino acids. Germline V gene lookup returns CDR1 SGDLS and CDR2 YYNGEE. V was trimmed by 3 bases and J by 5 bases, leaving 17 bases between them. CDR3 loop: CASSGSTGLVYGYTF. The DNA for the CDR3 is TGTGCCAGCAGCGGATCTACAGGGTTGGTGTATGGCTACACCTTC.

The chain has TRBV19 and TRBJ1-1, with D hard to call. CDR1 is LNHDA, CDR2 SQIVND, per germline (reference sequence). V lost 6 bases, J lost 7 bases, and 15 bases lay in between. The CDR3 extends over 13 amino acids. CDR3 sequence reads: CASSRQWAGEAFF. The CDR3 coding sequence is TGTGCCAGTAGCCGCCAGTGGGCGGGTGAAGCTTTCTTT.

There are a few counts of this clone. The V gene is TRBV5-4, the J gene TRBJ1-2; D unclear. With 3 bases removed from V and 10 bases from J, the gap between germline ends came to 16 bases. The germline V gene has CDR1 SGHNT and CDR2 YYREEE (reference sequence). This CDR3 has 13 residues. CDR3 sequence: CASSSPGGEDYTF. The DNA of the CDR3 is TGTGCCAGCAGCTCTCCCGGCGGAGAAGACTACACCTTC.

V gene TRBV5-4 combines with J gene TRBJ2-7, with 11 bases matching TRBD2. The trim removed 1 base at V and 3 bases at J, leaving 6 bases unmatched. CDR3 size: 16 residues. Germline CDR1 SGHNT, CDR2 YYREEE (reference sequence). The CDR3 DNA reads as TGTGCCAGCAGCTTGTTACTAGCGGGGGCCAACTACGAGCAGTACTTC. This encodes CASSLLLAGANYEQYF. Full variable domain (remainder filled in from reference TRBV5-4 and TRBJ2-7): ETGVTQSPTHLIKTRGQQVTLRCSSQSGHNTVSWYQQALGQGPQFIFQYYREEENGRGNFPPRFSGLQFPNYSSELNVNALELDDSALYLCASSLLLAGANYEQYFGPGTRLTVT.

The rearrangement uses TRBV7-9 and TRBJ1-2; 11 bases fit TRBD1. The germline V gene has CDR1 SEHNR and CDR2 FQNEAQ (reference sequence). J gave up 5 bases and V 5 bases, and 7 bases lay outside the gene matches. This CDR3 contains 15 residues. CDR3 coding DNA: TGTGCCAGCAGCCGGACAGGGGGCGAGGTGTATGGCTACACCTTC. It encodes CASSRTGGEVYGYTF.

The gene calls are TRBV9 and TRBJ2-5; 8 bases match TRBD2. This CDR3 comprises 18 residues. CDR1 is SGDLS, CDR2 YYNGEE, per germline. V dropped 0 bases and J dropped 5; count of bases not matched to a gene: 15. Here the CDR3 reads CASSVGYTGGPIRETQYF. In DNA form, the CDR3 reads TGTGCCAGCAGCGTAGGTTATACGGGGGGGCCGATTAGGGAGACCCAGTACTTC.

The rearrangement links TRBV5-1 to TRBJ1-3, with no clear D. With 0 bases removed from V and 0 bases from J, the gap between germline ends came to 16 bases. The CDR3 is 18 residues long. The germline gives CDR1 SGHRS, CDR2 YFSETQ. The CDR3 region has the DNA TGCGCCAGCAGCTTGGCTGGAGGTGGCGCGCCCTCTGGAAACACCATATATTTT. Its protein product is CASSLAGGGAPSGNTIYF.

The rearrangement joins TRBV6-5 to TRBJ1-2; TRBD1 aligns across 7 bases. The CDR3 consists of 15 residues. J gave up 3 bases and V 0 bases, and 4 bases lay outside the gene matches. CDR1 MNHEY and CDR2 SVGAGI come from the germline V gene. In DNA, the CDR3 is TGTGCCAGCAGTTACTCTCAGGGGGTCGACTATGGCTACACCTTC. Translated, it gives CASSYSQGVDYGYTF.

The V gene is TRBV5-1, the J gene TRBJ1-2; unclear D gene. CDR1 and CDR2 (germline): SGHRS, YFSETQ. V shed 0 bases and J shed 0 bases, with 6 bases lying between them. The CDR3 spans 14 residues. The CDR3 reads CASSLDGANYGYTF. The DNA of the CDR3 is TGCGCCAGCAGCTTGGATGGAGCTAACTATGGCTACACCTTC.

The chain links TRBV5-5 to TRBJ1-2; 8 bases align to TRBD1. V was clipped by 0 bases and J by 5 bases; unmatched bases: 6. This CDR3 has 15 residues. CDR1 is SGHKS and CDR2 is YYEKEE in the germline V gene (reference sequence). The DNA of the CDR3 is TGTGCCAGCAGCTTGGCCCAGGGGGCAGGATATGGCTACACCTTC. Translation: CASSLAQGAGYGYTF.

The chain couples TRBV9 to TRBJ2-3; D unresolved. The CDR3 runs 16 residues. Trimming shortened V by 0 bases and J by 4 bases, and 15 bases separated the two germline ends. The germline gives CDR1 SGDLS, CDR2 YYNGEE. This CDR3 reads CASSVATAAGSDTQYF. For the CDR3, the DNA is TGTGCCAGCAGCGTAGCTACAGCCGCCGGGTCAGATACGCAGTATTTT.

The chain combines TRBV6-5 with TRBJ2-1; tentatively, D is TRBD1 (6 bases). This CDR3 spans 16 amino acids. The ends were cut back, 0 bases at V and 8 bases at J, with 17 bases in the middle. Germline V lookup: CDR1 MNHEY, CDR2 SVGAGI. The CDR3 bases are TGTGCCAGCAGTTACTCCGGGACATCCCCGAGGGATGAGCAGTTCTTC. Its translation: CASSYSGTSPRDEQFF.

This clone was counted once. The CDR3 bases are TGTGCCAGTAGTATCCCCGGCCCCGGCAACTATGGCTACACCTTC. Its translation: CASSIPGPGNYGYTF. The J gene is TRBJ1-2, the V gene TRBV19, with D hard to call. Germline CDR1 LNHDA, CDR2 SQIVND (reference sequence). V lost 3 bases and J 2 bases, leaving 13 bases between the germline ends. The length of the CDR3 is 15 residues.